Below, 30 T cell receptor beta chains from the same sample are listed, as sequenced in a study of Graves' ophthalmopathy and Graves' hyperthyroidism. Using RNA transcripts, the TCR beta CDR3 regions were amplified. The library came from an HTBI-primed first-round RT-PCR and a second-round multiplex PCR. TCRdb redid the calling of the multiplex PCR reads with MiXCR, one entry per CDR3 protein. Of over a million distinct CDR3 sequences in the sample, roughly two fifths were seen once. Sequencing was done on a sample of peripheral blood or thyroid tissue (not recorded which). Source of these receptors: an adult man with Graves' hyperthyroidism.

V and J are TRBV29-1 and TRBJ2-7, with no clear D. Trimming removed 4 bases at V and 6 bases at J, with 19 bases between. There are 14 residues in the CDR3. The germline V gene has CDR1 SQVTM and CDR2 ANQGSEA. CDR3 sequence (DNA): TGCAGCGTTGGAACCGGTAGCAACTTTCCCGAGCAGTACTTC. Protein sequence: CSVGTGSNFPEQYF.

The table lists this clonotype with many counts. The chain joins TRBV12-3 or TRBV12-4 to TRBJ1-5; D perhaps matches TRBD1 (6 bases). V was trimmed by 1 base and J by 13 bases, leaving 14 bases between them. The CDR3 contains 13 residues. The CDR3 bases are TGTGCCAGCAGTTTAGGGGCCAAGGGGGGACAGCATTTT. Protein product: CASSLGAKGGQHF.

The rearrangement uses TRBV4-3 and TRBJ1-1; D is undetermined. Germline CDR1 is LGHNA and CDR2 is YSLEER. V was pared by 4 bases and J by 0 bases, with 12 bases between. This CDR3 spans 15 amino acids. CDR3 amino acids: CASSRERGMNTEAFF. The DNA of the CDR3 is TGCGCCAGCAGCCGAGAGAGAGGGATGAACACTGAAGCTTTCTTT.

This clonotype was seen many times. The chain uses TRBV19 and TRBJ1-1; TRBD1 is a possible D gene (5 bases). This CDR3 is 14 amino acids long. Trimming left V 9 bases short and J 0 bases short, with 14 bases between. Germline V gene lookup returns CDR1 LNHDA and CDR2 SQIVND (reference sequence). DNA for the CDR3: TGTGCCAGCGACAGCCGATTGATGAACACTGAAGCTTTCTTT. This encodes CASDSRLMNTEAFF.

The chain links TRBV29-1 to TRBJ1-6; 9 nucleotides match TRBD1. Germline trimming cut 2 bases from V and 9 bases from J; bases unmatched to any gene: 8. CDR1 and CDR2 (germline): SQVTM, ANQGSEA. CDR3 length equals 15 residues. The CDR3 nucleotides are TGCAGCGTTGAAAAGGGGGGACAGGGTGCTTCACCCCTCCACTTT. Translation gives CSVEKGGQGASPLHF.

This clonotype was found a few times. The chain employs TRBV10-2 and TRBJ2-6; D gene uncertain. Germline CDR1 and CDR2: WSHSY and SAAADI. The CDR3 is made up of 14 amino acids. V lost 3 bases, J lost 2 bases, and 5 bases lay in between. The CDR3 DNA reads as TGCGCCAGCAGTGATGTCGCTGGGGCCAACGTCCTGACTTTC. This codes for CASSDVAGANVLTF.

There are many counts of this clonotype. The genes are TRBV2 and TRBJ2-7, with a possible D match to TRBD1 (6 bases). V was cut by 6 bases and J by 3 bases, with 12 bases left in between. Germline lookup yields CDR1 SNHLY and CDR2 FYNNEI. This CDR3 is built from 13 residues. CDR3 sequence reads: CASSRDTNYEQYF. Here the CDR3 DNA reads TGTGCCAGCAGCCGGGACACCAACTACGAGCAGTACTTC.

On this clonotype: This may be a read error, as it is one base from a much larger clone. The rearrangement joins TRBV9 to TRBJ2-2; D gene uncertain. The CDR3 length is 12 residues. Germline CDR1 SGDLS, CDR2 YYNGEE. V lost 3 bases to trimming and J lost 7 bases, with 7 bases between them. The CDR3 loop is CASSEGHGELFF. In nucleotides, the CDR3 is TGTGCCAGCAGCGAAGGTCACGGGGAGCTGTTTTTT.

This clonotype appeared many times. The chain couples TRBV19 to TRBJ1-6, with 9 positions matching TRBD1. The V segment lost 3 bases and the J segment 8 bases; nucleotides outside the gene matches: 2. Germline V gene sequence: CDR1 LNHDA, CDR2 SQIVND (reference sequence). The CDR3 is 14 amino acids. DNA for the CDR3: TGTGCCAGTAGTATCAGGACAGGGGATTCACCCCTCCACTTT. Its protein is CASSIRTGDSPLHF.

For this clonotype: This may be a read error, as it is one base from a much larger clone. The V call is TRBV19, the J call TRBJ2-7, with D hard to call. Germline values: CDR1 LNHDA, CDR2 SQIVND (reference sequence). Trimming removed 1 base at V and 5 bases at J, with 6 bases between. The CDR3 spans 12 residues. CDR3 loop: CASSIALDEQYF. The CDR3, as DNA: TGTGCCAGTAGTATAGCCCTGGACGAGCAGTACTTC.

This clonotype has only a few counts. V usage is TRBV10-3 and J usage is TRBJ1-2; 8 bases align to TRBD1. With 7 bases clipped from V and 8 bases from J, the junction kept 12 bases outside the gene matches. CDR3 length equals 14 residues. Per germline, CDR1 ENHRY and CDR2 SYGVKD. The CDR3 bases are TGTGCCATCATAGCCTCGCAGGGGGCTGGAGGCTACACCTTC. As protein: CAIIASQGAGGYTF.

Many counts were recorded for this clonotype. V usage is TRBV4-3 and J usage is TRBJ2-6, with D unclear. Germline CDR1 and CDR2: LGHNA and YSLEER. The CDR3 extends over 15 amino acids. V was clipped by 2 bases and J by 0 bases, with 5 bases between them. The CDR3 protein is CASSQQSSGANVLTF. The DNA of the CDR3 is TGCGCCAGCAGCCAACAGAGCTCTGGGGCCAACGTCCTGACTTTC.

Comment on this clonotype: The junction shows a germline mismatch at one end, possibly a read error. V and J are TRBV10-2 and TRBJ2-7; D not certain. Germline V CDR1 and CDR2: WSHSY, SAAADI. The CDR3 is 13 residues long. CDR3 sequence: CASSPRDIYEQYF. The CDR3 nucleotides read TGTGCCAGCTCCCCCCGTGATATTTACGAGCAGTACTTC.

This clonotype has at least ten counts. The V and J genes are TRBV20-1 and TRBJ1-6; no firm D call. CDR1 and CDR2 from the germline V gene are DFQATT and SNEGSKA (reference sequence). The CDR3 loop spans 14 amino acids. V dropped 1 base and J dropped 4 bases, with 8 bases sitting between them. This CDR3 is CSARGRIYNSPLHF. DNA for the CDR3: TGCAGTGCTAGAGGGAGGATTTATAATTCACCCCTCCACTTT.

Details on this clonotype: The germline gene is not matched at one end of the junction; a read error may be the cause. The chain couples TRBV14 to TRBJ2-6, with unresolved D. This CDR3 is built from 14 residues. The germline V gene encodes CDR1 SGHDN and CDR2 FVKESK. DNA of the CDR3: TGCGCCAGCAGCCCTATATCTGGGGCCAACGTCCTGACTTTC. Translating gives CASSPISGANVLTF.

V gene TRBV12-3 or TRBV12-4 combines with J gene TRBJ1-4; the D is unclear. The CDR3 loop spans 15 amino acids. Trimming took off 2 bases at V and 16 bases at J, with 23 bases between the two ends. CDR3 sequence reads: CASSLNPFLPPKEFF. CDR3 bases: TGTGCCAGCAGTTTAAACCCCTTCCTCCCACCGAAAGAGTTTTTT.

There are many counts of this clonotype. The chain links TRBV12-3 or TRBV12-4 to TRBJ1-5; D is uncertain. V lost 4 bases and J 3 bases, leaving 10 bases between the germline ends. The CDR3 runs 14 residues. CDR3 loop: CASSSARNNQPQHF. Here the CDR3 DNA reads TGTGCCAGCAGTTCAGCCAGAAACAATCAGCCCCAGCATTTT.

Points on this clonotype: Germline is not matched at one junction end, which may reflect a read error. The chain has TRBV5-1 and TRBJ2-6; 10 nucleotides align to TRBD1. The CDR3 is 14 amino acids. In germline, CDR1 is SGHRS, CDR2 YFSETQ. CDR3 loop: CASSPGTGVYVLTF. CDR3 coding DNA: TGTGCCAGCAGTCCCGGGACAGGGGTCTACGTCCTGACTTTC.

The V call is TRBV6-5, the J call TRBJ1-2; D perhaps matches TRBD1 (6 bases). Germline V lookup: CDR1 MNHEY, CDR2 SVGAGI. Deletions cut 4 bases from V and 3 bases from J, with 9 bases between. The CDR3 totals 13 residues. CDR3 residues: CASSSGEHYGYTF. The CDR3 nucleotides are TGTGCCAGCAGTTCAGGGGAGCACTATGGCTACACCTTC.

Turning to this clonotype: One end of the junction fails to match germline, which may point to a read error. The genes are TRBV10-1 and TRBJ2-1; 9 bases fit TRBD1. This CDR3 has 17 amino acids. The V gene's germline CDR1 is WNHNN and CDR2 SYGVQD (reference sequence). This chain's CDR3 is CASSYSRRGTGNNEQFF. CDR3 coding DNA: TGTGCCAGCAGTTACTCTCGCCGCGGGACAGGGAACAATGAGCAGTTCTTC.

The chain couples TRBV10-3 to TRBJ2-5; TRBD1 might be the D (6 bases). The CDR3 has 14 amino acids. Germline CDR1 reads ENHRY; CDR2 reads SYGVKD. Trimming left V 6 bases short and J 1 base short, with 12 bases between. CDR3 DNA sequence: TGTGCCATCAGCGGCCGACAGGTCCAAGAGACCCAGTACTTC. Translating it yields CAISGRQVQETQYF.

J is TRBJ1-5 and V is TRBV2; tentative D call: TRBD1 (5 bases). Trimming cost V 5 bases and J 6 bases, with 17 bases left between them. Germline V gene lookup returns CDR1 SNHLY and CDR2 FYNNEI. The CDR3 spans 15 residues. CDR3 DNA: TGTGCCAGCAGTTTAAGAGAAGGGGTTGGTCAGCCCCAGCATTTT. It yields the protein CASSLREGVGQPQHF.

This clonotype was found many times. The rearrangement links TRBV15 to TRBJ1-2, with 9 bases lining up with TRBD1. The V and J ends lost 8 bases and 8 bases, in that order; junction bases with no gene match: 9. The CDR3 extends over 13 amino acids. Germline V gives CDR1 LNHNV, CDR2 YYDKDF (reference sequence). The CDR3 coding sequence is TGTGCCACCGTTCCCGACAGGGGGGGCGGCTACACCTTC. Encoded protein: CATVPDRGGGYTF.

V and J are TRBV30 and TRBJ1-2; D remains ambiguous. The CDR3 runs 13 residues. V lost 4 bases, J lost 1 base, and 10 bases lay in between. CDR1 GTSNPN and CDR2 SVGIG come from the germline V gene (reference sequence). The CDR3 loop is CAWIPPDNYGYTF. DNA of the CDR3: TGTGCCTGGATCCCGCCGGATAACTATGGCTACACCTTC.

The chain has TRBV30 and TRBJ1-2, with D uncertain. V lost 5 bases, J lost 6 bases, and 13 bases lay in between. The CDR3 consists of 12 residues. Germline V gene data show CDR1 as GTSNPN and CDR2 as SVGIG (reference sequence). The DNA of the CDR3 is TGTGCCTGGTTCCCCAGCCTAGATGGCTACACCTTC. Its protein product is CAWFPSLDGYTF.

As regards this clonotype: Compared with germline, one end of the junction differs, possibly owing to a read error. The gene calls are TRBV7-9 and TRBJ1-1, with 8 bases that match TRBD1. This CDR3 contains 13 residues. Germline V gives CDR1 SEHNR, CDR2 FQNEAQ (reference sequence). The CDR3 region has the DNA TGTGCCAGCGGCTTTGCCGACAGGGGATATGCTTTCTTT. Translated, it gives CASGFADRGYAFF.

The rearrangement links TRBV29-1 to TRBJ2-7; D ambiguous. CDR3 length equals 13 residues. Germline CDR1 SQVTM, CDR2 ANQGSEA. V was shortened by 8 bases and J by 2 bases, with 16 bases between the two germline ends. This chain's CDR3 is CSSPRTVTYEQYF. The DNA of the CDR3 is TGCAGCAGTCCGCGGACGGTAACCTACGAGCAGTACTTC.

This clonotype was recorded a few times. This chain links TRBV11-2 with TRBJ2-7; 9 nucleotides line up with TRBD2. The V gene's germline CDR1 is SGHAT and CDR2 FQNNGV. V was clipped by 6 bases and J by 4 bases; unmatched bases: 10. The CDR3 has 15 residues. The CDR3, as DNA: TGTGCCAGCAGAAAGGTAGCGGGAGCTATGTACGAGCAGTACTTC. Translation gives CASRKVAGAMYEQYF.

This clonotype occurred many times. The gene calls are TRBV20-1 and TRBJ2-7; D not resolved. The CDR3 covers 16 residues. V was shortened by 0 bases and J by 2 bases, with 17 bases between the two germline ends. Germline values: CDR1 DFQATT, CDR2 SNEGSKA (reference sequence). The CDR3 sequence: CSARDPRPFAAYEQYF. CDR3 DNA sequence: TGCAGTGCTAGAGATCCCCGCCCTTTTGCTGCCTACGAGCAGTACTTC.

In the case of this clonotype: A read error may produce the germline difference seen at one junction end. This sequence joins TRBV5-1 and TRBJ1-5, with TRBD1 matching over 8 bases. This CDR3 spans 14 amino acids. Germline CDR1 and CDR2: SGHRS and YFSETQ. CDR3 sequence: CASSSRTGSQPQHF. CDR3 in DNA: TGTGCCAGCAGCTCTCGGACAGGGAGTCAGCCCCAGCATTTT.